The subject of this entry is one T cell receptor (beta chain). The sample originates from a study of control samples from healthy donors and cancer patients. This CDR3 contains 20 residues. V lost 0 bases and J lost 3, with 27 bases in between. Germline CDR1 is LNHNV and CDR2 is YYDKDF (reference sequence). Method: immunoSEQ multiplex PCR; TCRdb's copy keeps in-frame clones and lacks some. The data hold some 120,000 clones, with approximately 93% observed a single time. The clonotype comes from a man under 40 in good health. V and J are TRBV15 and TRBJ2-7, with D perhaps being TRBD1 or TRBD2 (5 bases each). The specimen sequenced was blood. The chain's CDR3 is CATSRDRFRGVTAGIYEQYF. CDR3 sequence (DNA): TGTGCCACCAGCAGAGATAGATTCCGGGGCGTCACCGCCGGAATCTACGAGCAGTACTTC.